A single sample is the source of the 18 T cell receptor beta chains below, sequenced in a study of Graves' ophthalmopathy and Graves' hyperthyroidism (dated by TCRdb to the late 2010s). The sample was run on an Illumina HiSeq 2000. For repertoire sequencing, the TCR beta CDR3 regions were amplified from RNA transcripts. The first round was an RT-PCR using HTBI primers with the Qiagen OneStep RT-PCR kit, and this first round was followed by a second-round multiplex PCR, then size selection and purification. In TCRdb, the public reads were trimmed at Q25 with fastp and aligned with MiXCR, with productive beta chains retained. Rows are combined by CDR3 protein, so each entry shows the most common genes and DNA. In all, the sample holds around 670,000 distinct CDR3 sequences, and 40% of those were seen once. 40% to 45% of the sample is taken by the ten largest. Sequenced material: peripheral blood. Every receptor here comes from an adult man with Graves' ophthalmopathy.

This clonotype came up once. The chain is built from TRBV25-1 and TRBJ1-6, with a weak D call TRBD1 (5 bases). Germline V gene data show CDR1 as MGHDK and CDR2 as SYGVNS. This CDR3 is built from 12 residues. Trimming pared 9 bases from V and 8 bases from J, leaving 11 bases between. This chain's CDR3 is CASYLGDSPLHF. CDR3 nucleotide sequence: TGTGCCAGTTACCTGGGGGATTCACCCCTCCACTTT.

This clonotype was recorded a few times. V gene TRBV12-3 or TRBV12-4 combines with J gene TRBJ1-1; possible D gene TRBD1, 6 bases. CDR3 length: 15 residues. V was pared by 5 bases and J by 1 base, with 14 bases between. The CDR3 DNA reads TGTGCCAGCAGTCTCCGACAGGTTCAGAACACTGAAGCTTTCTTT. Residues: CASSLRQVQNTEAFF.

Regarding this clonotype: Since a much larger clone is just one base distant, this may be a read error. The J gene is TRBJ2-2, the V gene TRBV15; D is undetermined. Trimming pared 1 base from V and 7 bases from J, leaving 10 bases between. Germline V gene sequence: CDR1 LNHNV, CDR2 YYDKDF (reference sequence). CDR3 length: 14 amino acids. CDR3 nucleotides: TGTGCCACCAGCAGAGTGTCTGAGAGCGGGGAGCTGTTTTTT. It codes for CATSRVSESGELFF.

This sequence joins TRBV24-1 and TRBJ1-2, with D hard to call. With 9 bases removed from V and 4 bases from J, the gap between germline ends came to 8 bases. The CDR3 runs 11 residues. CDR1 and CDR2 from the germline V gene are KGHDR and SFDVKD. CDR3 residues: CATESIYGYTF. CDR3 DNA: TGTGCCACCGAGTCCATCTATGGCTACACCTTC.

The rearrangement links TRBV5-4 to TRBJ2-7, with D unclear. Trimming stripped 1 base from V and 7 bases from J, with 12 bases between. CDR1 is SGHNT, CDR2 YYREEE, per germline (reference sequence). This CDR3 has 13 amino acids. The CDR3: CASSLISVGEQYF. The CDR3 DNA follows: TGTGCCAGCAGCTTGATAAGCGTGGGGGAGCAGTACTTC.

This sequence joins TRBV19 and TRBJ2-2; a weak D match, TRBD2 (7 bases). The CDR3 runs to 16 residues. CDR1 and CDR2 from the germline V gene are LNHDA and SQIVND (reference sequence). Trimming pared 6 bases from V and 0 bases from J, leaving 14 bases between. Here the CDR3 reads CASRGGGAANTGELFF. CDR3 coding DNA: TGTGCCAGTAGAGGGGGGGGCGCCGCGAACACCGGGGAGCTGTTTTTT.

This clonotype was detected ten times or more. The rearrangement joins TRBV10-3 to TRBJ1-6; the D is unclear. Looked up from germline, CDR1 is ENHRY and CDR2 is SYGVKD. Deletions cut 8 bases from V and 7 bases from J, with 15 bases between. There are 14 residues in the CDR3. The CDR3 protein is CAIGNLGSNSPLHF. As DNA, the CDR3 is TGTGCCATCGGAAATCTTGGGTCAAATTCACCCCTCCACTTT.

V usage is TRBV7-9 and J usage is TRBJ2-2, with D possibly being TRBD1 (5 bases). The germline gives CDR1 SEHNR, CDR2 FQNEAQ (reference sequence). This CDR3 has 17 residues. Deletions cut 0 bases from V and 6 bases from J, with 17 bases between. CDR3 nucleotide sequence: TGTGCCAGCAGCTTAGCGATTGGGGCCACTATGGCCGGGGAGCTGTTTTTT. Protein: CASSLAIGATMAGELFF.

This clonotype was detected ten times or more. A much larger clone lies a single base off, so this may be a read error. The chain combines TRBV29-1 with TRBJ1-2; D uncertain. The CDR3 is 10 residues long. CDR1 and CDR2 (germline): SQVTM, ANQGSEA. Between the trimmed V and J ends, which lost 0 bases and 7 bases, there was a span of 3 bases. The CDR3 protein is CSVEDPGYTF. CDR3 nucleotides: TGCAGCGTTGAAGACCCTGGCTACACCTTC.

This clonotype has more than one count but fewer than ten. It may be a read error: a sequence one base away is much more abundant. The chain is built from TRBV11-1 and TRBJ2-6; D might be TRBD1 (5 bases). The germline V and J ends were trimmed by 4 bases and 4 bases, with 5 bases remaining between them. The germline V gene has CDR1 SGHAT and CDR2 FQDESV (reference sequence). The CDR3 has 13 amino acids. CDR3 protein: CASSWTGANVLTF. The CDR3 DNA follows: TGTGCCAGCAGCTGGACAGGGGCCAACGTCCTGACTTTC. Full variable domain (missing parts from reference TRBV11-1 and TRBJ2-6): EAEVAQSPRYKITEKSQAVAFWCDPISGHATLYWYRQILGQGPELLVQFQDESVVDDSQLPKDRFSAERLKGVDSTLKIQPAELGDSAMYLCASSWTGANVLTFGAGSRLTVL.

The sample holds a few counts of this clonotype. The chain couples TRBV3-1 to TRBJ2-7; 9 positions match TRBD1. Germline loops: CDR1 LGHDT, CDR2 YNNKEL (reference sequence). The length of the CDR3 is 13 residues. V dropped 6 bases and J dropped 7; count of bases not matched to a gene: 7. The CDR3 region has the DNA TGTGCCAGCAGTGTACAGGGGGCTTGGGAGCAGTACTTC. It translates to CASSVQGAWEQYF.

Many counts were recorded for this clonotype. The chain uses TRBV29-1 and TRBJ2-5; TRBD2 matches at 8 bases. This CDR3 is 13 amino acids long. CDR1 and CDR2 (germline): SQVTM, ANQGSEA. Unmatched junction bases numbered 4, after V lost 2 bases and J lost 5 bases. In DNA, the CDR3 is TGCAGCGTTGAAACCGCGGGAGGCGAGACCCAGTACTTC. It translates to CSVETAGGETQYF.

This sequence joins TRBV6-2 or TRBV6-3 and TRBJ2-3; no definite D call. Between the trimmed V and J ends, which lost 2 bases and 2 bases, there was a span of 8 bases. Germline V lookup: CDR1 MNHEY, CDR2 SVGEGT. The CDR3 sequence is 14 residues long. CDR3 nucleotide sequence: TGTGCCAGCAGTTACCGAGTCCTCACAGATACGCAGTATTTT. Translating it yields CASSYRVLTDTQYF.

This clonotype was recorded a few times. V and J are TRBV14 and TRBJ1-6; perhaps TRBD1 as D (6 bases). CDR3 size: 15 residues. Germline CDR1 SGHDN, CDR2 FVKESK. Trimming removed 0 bases from V and 9 bases from J, with 12 bases in between. This CDR3 reads CASSQDGTISSPLHF. DNA of the CDR3: TGTGCCAGCAGCCAAGATGGGACAATTTCTTCACCCCTCCACTTT.

The V and J genes are TRBV20-1 and TRBJ1-3; 9 bases fit TRBD1. Looked up from germline, CDR1 is DFQATT and CDR2 is SNEGSKA (reference sequence). Unmatched junction bases numbered 8, after V lost 5 bases and J lost 6 bases. The CDR3 extends over 14 amino acids. CDR3 in amino acids: CSAQTGQGENTIYF. CDR3 nucleotides: TGCAGTGCTCAGACGGGACAGGGAGAAAACACCATATATTTT.

This clonotype was seen many times. A read error may account for a junction end that differs from germline. This chain uses TRBV24-1 with TRBJ2-5; D gene uncertain. Germline values: CDR1 KGHDR, CDR2 SFDVKD. This CDR3 is 12 amino acids long. The CDR3 region has the DNA TGTGCCACCAGTGGTTTGACGGAGACCCAGTACTTC. Its translation: CATSGLTETQYF.

V is TRBV10-2 and J is TRBJ2-7; 9 bases are a match to TRBD2. CDR3 length: 17 residues. J was trimmed by 4 bases and V by 5 bases; bases with no gene match: 15. The germline CDR1 and CDR2 sequences are WSHSY and SAAADI. The CDR3 nucleotides are TGCGCCAGCAGTTACCGAGGAGGTAGCGGGAGTCAGTACGAGCAGTACTTC. Protein: CASSYRGGSGSQYEQYF.

The J gene is TRBJ1-5, the V gene TRBV2; TRBD1 aligns across 7 bases. The germline gives CDR1 SNHLY, CDR2 FYNNEI. Unmatched junction bases numbered 6, after V lost 5 bases and J lost 8 bases. There are 13 residues in the CDR3. The CDR3 spells CASSLGGEKPQHF. The CDR3 DNA reads as TGTGCCAGCAGTCTAGGGGGCGAGAAGCCCCAGCATTTT.